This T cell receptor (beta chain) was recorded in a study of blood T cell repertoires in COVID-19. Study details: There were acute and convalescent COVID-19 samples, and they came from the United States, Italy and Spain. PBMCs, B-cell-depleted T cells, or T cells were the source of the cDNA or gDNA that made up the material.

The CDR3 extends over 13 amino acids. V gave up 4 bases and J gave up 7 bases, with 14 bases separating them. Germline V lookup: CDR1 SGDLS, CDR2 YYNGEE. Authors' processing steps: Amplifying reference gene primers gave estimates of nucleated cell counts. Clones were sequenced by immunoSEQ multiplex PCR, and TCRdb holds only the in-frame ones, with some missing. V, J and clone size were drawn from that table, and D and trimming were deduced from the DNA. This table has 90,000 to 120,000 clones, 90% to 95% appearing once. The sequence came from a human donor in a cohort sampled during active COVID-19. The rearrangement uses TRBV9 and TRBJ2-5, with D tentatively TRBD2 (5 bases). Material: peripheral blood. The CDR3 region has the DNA TGTGCCAGCAGCCCCCGAACCGAGGGGACCCAGTACTTC. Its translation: CASSPRTEGTQYF.